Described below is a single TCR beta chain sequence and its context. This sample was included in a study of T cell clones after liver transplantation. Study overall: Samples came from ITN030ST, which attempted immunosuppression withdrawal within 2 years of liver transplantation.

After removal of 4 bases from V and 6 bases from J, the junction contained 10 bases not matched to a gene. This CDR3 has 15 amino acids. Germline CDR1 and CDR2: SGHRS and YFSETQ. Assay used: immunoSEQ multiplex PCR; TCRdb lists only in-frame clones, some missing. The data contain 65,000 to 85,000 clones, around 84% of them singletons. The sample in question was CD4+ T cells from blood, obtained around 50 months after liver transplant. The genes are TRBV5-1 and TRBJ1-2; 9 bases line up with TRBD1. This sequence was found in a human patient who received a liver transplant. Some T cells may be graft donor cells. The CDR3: CASSGGTGWSNGYTF. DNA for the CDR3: TGCGCCAGCAGCGGAGGGACAGGGTGGTCTAATGGCTACACCTTC.